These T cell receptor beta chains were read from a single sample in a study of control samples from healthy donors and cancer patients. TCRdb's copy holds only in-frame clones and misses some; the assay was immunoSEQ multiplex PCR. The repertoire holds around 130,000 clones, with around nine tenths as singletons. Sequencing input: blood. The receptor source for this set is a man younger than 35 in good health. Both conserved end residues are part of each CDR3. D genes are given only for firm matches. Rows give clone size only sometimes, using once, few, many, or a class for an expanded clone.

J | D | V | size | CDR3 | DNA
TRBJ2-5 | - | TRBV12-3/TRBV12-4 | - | CASRRAAGETQYF | TGTGCCAGCAGGAGGGCAGCGGGAGAGACCCAGTACTTC
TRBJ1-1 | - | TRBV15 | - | CATSRDLGNTEAFF | TGTGCCACCAGCAGAGATTTAGGGAACACTGAAGCTTTCTTT
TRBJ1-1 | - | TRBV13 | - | CASRHVPGQSEAFF | TGTGCCAGCAGACACGTCCCCGGTCAGTCTGAAGCTTTCTTT
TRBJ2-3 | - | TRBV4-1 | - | CASSPQLTDTQYF | TGCGCCAGCAGCCCTCAGCTCACAGATACGCAGTATTTT
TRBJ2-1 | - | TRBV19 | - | CASSMGASYNEQFF | TGTGCCAGTAGTATGGGGGCAAGCTACAATGAGCAGTTCTTC
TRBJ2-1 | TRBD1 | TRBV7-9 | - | CASSRGTGNEQFF | TGTGCCAGCAGCCGGGGGACAGGGAATGAGCAGTTCTTC
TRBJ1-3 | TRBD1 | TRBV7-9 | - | CASSLDGTVSGNTIYF | TGTGCCAGCAGCTTAGACGGGACAGTCTCTGGAAACACCATATATTTT
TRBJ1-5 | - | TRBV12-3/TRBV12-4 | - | CASSEDRQPQHF | TGTGCCAGCAGTGAGGACAGACAGCCCCAGCATTTT
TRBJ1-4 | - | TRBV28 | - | CASSFSSGTNEKLFF | TGTGCCAGCAGTTTTTCGTCCGGGACTAATGAAAAACTGTTTTTT
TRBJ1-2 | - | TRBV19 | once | CASSPGSGYGYTF | TGTGCCAGTTCCCCGGGATCCGGCTATGGCTACACCTTC
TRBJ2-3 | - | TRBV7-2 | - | CASSLSTDTQYF | TGTGCCAGCAGCCTATCCACAGATACGCAGTATTTT
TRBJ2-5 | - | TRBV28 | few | CASGGGAQETQYF | TGTGCCAGCGGTGGCGGCGCGCAAGAGACCCAGTACTTC
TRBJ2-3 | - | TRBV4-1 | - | CASSLGPSGTDTQYF | TGCGCCAGCAGCCTTGGGCCCTCGGGCACAGATACGCAGTATTTT
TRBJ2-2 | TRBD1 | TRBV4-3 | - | CASSQETGANTGELFF | TGCGCCAGCAGCCAAGAGACAGGGGCAAACACCGGGGAGCTGTTTTTT
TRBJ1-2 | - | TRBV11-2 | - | CASSPIRGTAGHGYTF | TGTGCCAGCAGCCCAATTCGGGGGACGGCGGGCCATGGCTACACCTTC
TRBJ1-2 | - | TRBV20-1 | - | CSASSNYGYTF | TGCAGTGCTAGCAGTAACTATGGCTACACCTTC
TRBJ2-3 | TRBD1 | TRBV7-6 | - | CASVGGTGGLGDTQYF | TGTGCCAGCGTAGGGGGAACAGGGGGTTTGGGAGATACGCAGTATTTT
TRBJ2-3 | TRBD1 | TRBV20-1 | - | CSASPPGQGRDTQYF | TGCAGTGCTAGTCCTCCGGGACAGGGGCGAGATACGCAGTATTTT
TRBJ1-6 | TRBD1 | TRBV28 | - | CASSSPGQGENSPLHF | TGTGCCAGCAGTTCCCCCGGACAGGGCGAAAATTCACCCCTCCACTTT
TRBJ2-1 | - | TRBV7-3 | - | CASSLLTGAYNEQFF | TGTGCCAGCAGCCTCCTGACAGGAGCCTACAATGAGCAGTTCTTC
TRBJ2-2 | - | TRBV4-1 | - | CASSQGPGGELFF | TGCGCCAGCAGCCAGGGCCCCGGCGGGGAGCTGTTTTTT
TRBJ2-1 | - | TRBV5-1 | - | CASSLEGVGEQFF | TGCGCCAGCAGCTTGGAAGGTGTAGGTGAGCAGTTCTTC
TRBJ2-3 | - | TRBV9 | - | CASSVSGNTDTQYF | TGTGCCAGCAGCGTGAGTGGGAACACAGATACGCAGTATTTT
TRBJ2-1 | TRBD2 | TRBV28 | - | CASSSLTGGRAYNEQFF | TGTGCCAGCAGTTCCCTAACGGGCGGGAGGGCCTACAATGAGCAGTTCTTC
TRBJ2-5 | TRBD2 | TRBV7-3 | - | CASSISGGLQETQYF | TGTGCCAGCAGCATTAGCGGGGGGCTCCAAGAGACCCAGTACTTC
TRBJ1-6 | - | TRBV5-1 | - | CASSLGQLYNSPLHF | TGCGCCAGCAGCTTGGGGCAACTATATAATTCACCCCTCCACTTT
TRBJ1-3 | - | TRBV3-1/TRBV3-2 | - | CASSQDYAPASSGNTIYF | TGTGCCAGCAGCCAAGATTACGCCCCCGCGAGCTCTGGAAACACCATATATTTT
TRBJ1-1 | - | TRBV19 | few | CASSIPRGHTEAFF | TGTGCCAGTAGTATACCGCGGGGACACACTGAAGCTTTCTTT